This T cell receptor (beta chain) derives from a study of technical replicates of blood from several donors. V lost 2 bases and J 7 bases, leaving 17 bases between the germline ends. Germline-derived CDR1 and CDR2 are SEHNR and FQNEAQ (reference sequence). The CDR3 length is 16 residues. Clones were sequenced by immunoSEQ multiplex PCR, and TCRdb holds only the in-frame ones, with some missing. The sample lists approximately 80,000 clones; over 75% were seen once. This TCR was recovered from a human donor in good health. The genes are TRBV7-9 and TRBJ1-4; possibly TRBD1 for D (6 bases). Input material: T cells isolated from PBMCs. CDR3 DNA sequence: TGTGCCAGCAGCTTATATCAGGGGATAAGCCTTGAAAAACTGTTTTTT. Translating gives CASSLYQGISLEKLFF.